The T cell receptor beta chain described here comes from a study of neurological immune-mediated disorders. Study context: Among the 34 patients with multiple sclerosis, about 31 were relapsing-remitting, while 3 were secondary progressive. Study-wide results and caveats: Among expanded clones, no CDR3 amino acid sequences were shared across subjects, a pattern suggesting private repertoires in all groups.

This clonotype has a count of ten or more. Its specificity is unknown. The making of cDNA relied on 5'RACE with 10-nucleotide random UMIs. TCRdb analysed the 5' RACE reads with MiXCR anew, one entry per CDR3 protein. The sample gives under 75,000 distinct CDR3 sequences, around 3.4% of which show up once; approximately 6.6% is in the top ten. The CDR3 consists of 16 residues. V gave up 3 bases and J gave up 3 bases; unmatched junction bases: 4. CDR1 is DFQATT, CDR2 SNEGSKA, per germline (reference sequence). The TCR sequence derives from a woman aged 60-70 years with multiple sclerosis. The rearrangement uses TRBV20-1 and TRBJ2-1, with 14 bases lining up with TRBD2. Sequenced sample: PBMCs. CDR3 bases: TGCAGTGCTAGGACTAGCGGGGGGGAAAACTACAATGAGCAGTTCTTC. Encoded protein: CSARTSGGENYNEQFF.